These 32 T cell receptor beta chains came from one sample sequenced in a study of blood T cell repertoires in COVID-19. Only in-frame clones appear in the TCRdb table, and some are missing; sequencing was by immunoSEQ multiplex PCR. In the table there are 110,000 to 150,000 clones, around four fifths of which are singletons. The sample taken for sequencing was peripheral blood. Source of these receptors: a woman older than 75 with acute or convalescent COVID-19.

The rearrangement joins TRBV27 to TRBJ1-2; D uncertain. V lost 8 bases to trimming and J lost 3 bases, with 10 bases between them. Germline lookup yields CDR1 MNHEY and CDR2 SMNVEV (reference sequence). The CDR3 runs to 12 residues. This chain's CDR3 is CASSGSYYGYTF. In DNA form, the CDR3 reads TGTGCCAGCTCCGGGTCCTACTATGGCTACACCTTC.

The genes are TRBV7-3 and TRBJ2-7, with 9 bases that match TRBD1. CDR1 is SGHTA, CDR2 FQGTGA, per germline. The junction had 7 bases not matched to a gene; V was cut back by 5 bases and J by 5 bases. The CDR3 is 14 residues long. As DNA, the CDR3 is TGTGCCAGCAGCCCATCCGGGACAGGGCACGAGCAGTACTTC. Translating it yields CASSPSGTGHEQYF.

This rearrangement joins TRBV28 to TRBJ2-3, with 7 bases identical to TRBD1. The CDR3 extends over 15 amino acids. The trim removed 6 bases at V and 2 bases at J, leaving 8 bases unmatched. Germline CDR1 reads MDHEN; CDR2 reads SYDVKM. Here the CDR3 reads CASRPRQGYTDTQYF. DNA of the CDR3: TGTGCCAGCAGACCTAGACAGGGTTACACAGATACGCAGTATTTT.

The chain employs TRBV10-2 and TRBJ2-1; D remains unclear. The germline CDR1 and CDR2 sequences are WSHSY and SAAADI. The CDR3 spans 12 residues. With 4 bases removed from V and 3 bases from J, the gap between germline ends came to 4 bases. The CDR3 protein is CASSGDYNEQFF. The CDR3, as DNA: TGCGCCAGCAGTGGAGACTACAATGAGCAGTTCTTC.

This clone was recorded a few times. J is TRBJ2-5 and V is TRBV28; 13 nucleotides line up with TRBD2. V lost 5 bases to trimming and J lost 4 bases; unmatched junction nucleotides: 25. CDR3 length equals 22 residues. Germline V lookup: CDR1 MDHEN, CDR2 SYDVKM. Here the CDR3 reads CASSVIRPGEVTSGRARETQYF. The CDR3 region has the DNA TGTGCCAGCAGTGTAATTCGCCCGGGGGAGGTAACTAGCGGGAGGGCCCGAGAGACCCAGTACTTC.

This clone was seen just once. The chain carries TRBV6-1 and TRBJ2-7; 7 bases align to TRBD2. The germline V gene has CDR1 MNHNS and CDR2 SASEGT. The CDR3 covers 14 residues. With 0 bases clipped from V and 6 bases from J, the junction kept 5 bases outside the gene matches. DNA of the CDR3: TGTGCCAGCAGTGAAGCGGGGGGAGGGACCGAGCAGTACTTC. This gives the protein CASSEAGGGTEQYF.

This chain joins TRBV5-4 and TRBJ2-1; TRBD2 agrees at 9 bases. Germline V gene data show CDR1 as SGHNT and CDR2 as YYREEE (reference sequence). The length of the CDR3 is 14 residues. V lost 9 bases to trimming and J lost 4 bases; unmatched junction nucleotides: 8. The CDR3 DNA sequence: TGTGCCACCACCGGGACTAGCAGATACAATGAGCAGTTCTTC. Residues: CATTGTSRYNEQFF.

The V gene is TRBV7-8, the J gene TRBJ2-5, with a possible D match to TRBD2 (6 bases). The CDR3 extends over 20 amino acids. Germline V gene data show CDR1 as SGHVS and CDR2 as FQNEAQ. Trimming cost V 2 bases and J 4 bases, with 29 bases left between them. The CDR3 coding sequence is TGTGCCAGCAGCTTAAATTCGTGGCGGGGACGGATGGTGGGAAGAGAGACCCAGTACTTC. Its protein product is CASSLNSWRGRMVGRETQYF.

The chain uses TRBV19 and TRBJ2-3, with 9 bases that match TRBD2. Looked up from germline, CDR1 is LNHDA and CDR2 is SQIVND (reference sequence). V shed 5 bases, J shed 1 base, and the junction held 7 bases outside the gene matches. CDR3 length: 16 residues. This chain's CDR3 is CASSSTLAGRTDTQYF. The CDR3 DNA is TGTGCCAGTAGTTCGACCCTAGCGGGGCGCACAGATACGCAGTATTTT.

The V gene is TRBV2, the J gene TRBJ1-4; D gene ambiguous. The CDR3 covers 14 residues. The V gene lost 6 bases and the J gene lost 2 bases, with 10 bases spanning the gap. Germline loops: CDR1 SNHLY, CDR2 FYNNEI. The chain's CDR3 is CASRADRTNEKLFF. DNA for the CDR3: TGTGCCAGCAGAGCGGATCGGACTAATGAAAAACTGTTTTTT.

The CDR3 loop reads CASSERRGLADLGEQFF. The DNA of the CDR3 is TGTGCCAGCAGTGAACGCCGGGGACTAGCGGATCTTGGTGAGCAGTTCTTC. The gene calls are TRBV2 and TRBJ2-1, with 11 bases that match TRBD2. This CDR3 is 17 amino acids long. Germline V gene lookup returns CDR1 SNHLY and CDR2 FYNNEI. The V and J ends lost 2 bases and 9 bases, in that order; junction bases with no gene match: 12.

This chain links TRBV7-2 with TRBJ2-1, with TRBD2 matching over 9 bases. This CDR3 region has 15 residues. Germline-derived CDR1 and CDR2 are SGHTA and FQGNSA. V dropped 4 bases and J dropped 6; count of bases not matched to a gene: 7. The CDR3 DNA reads TGTGCCAGCAGCTCCGTAGCGGGAGTACGCAATGAGCAGTTCTTC. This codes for CASSSVAGVRNEQFF.

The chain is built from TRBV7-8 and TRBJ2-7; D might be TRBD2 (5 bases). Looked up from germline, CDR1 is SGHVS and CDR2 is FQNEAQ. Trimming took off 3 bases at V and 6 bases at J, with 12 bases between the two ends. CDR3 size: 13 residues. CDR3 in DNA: TGTGCCAGCAGCTTTCTTGAGGGAACCGAGCAGTACTTC. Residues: CASSFLEGTEQYF. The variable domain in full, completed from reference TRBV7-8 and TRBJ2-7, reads GAGVSQSPRYKVAKRGQDVALRCDPISGHVSLFWYQQALGQGPEFLTYFQNEAQLDKSGLPSDRFFAERPEGSVSTLKIQRTQQEDSAVYLCASSFLEGTEQYFGPGTRLTVT.

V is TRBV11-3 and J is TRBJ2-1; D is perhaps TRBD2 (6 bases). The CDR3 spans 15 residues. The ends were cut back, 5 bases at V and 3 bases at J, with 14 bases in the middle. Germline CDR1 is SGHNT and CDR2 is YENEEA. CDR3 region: CASSQLGTGYNEQFF. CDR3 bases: TGTGCCAGCAGCCAATTGGGGACTGGCTACAATGAGCAGTTCTTC.

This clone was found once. CDR3 coding DNA: TGCAGCGAGCGGGGGGGCACAGATACGCAGTATTTT. It yields the protein CSERGGTDTQYF. The J gene is TRBJ2-3, the V gene TRBV29-1; TRBD2 matches 9 bases. The CDR3 extends over 12 amino acids. Germline CDR1 SQVTM, CDR2 ANQGSEA. V gave up 7 bases and J gave up 1 base; unmatched junction bases: 0.

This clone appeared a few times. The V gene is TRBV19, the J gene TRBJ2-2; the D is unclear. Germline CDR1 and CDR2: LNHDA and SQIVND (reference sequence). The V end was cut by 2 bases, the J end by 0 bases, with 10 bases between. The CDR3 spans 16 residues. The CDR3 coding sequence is TGTGCCAGTAGTATAATAAGCGCTTCGAACACCGGGGAGCTGTTTTTT. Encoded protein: CASSIISASNTGELFF.

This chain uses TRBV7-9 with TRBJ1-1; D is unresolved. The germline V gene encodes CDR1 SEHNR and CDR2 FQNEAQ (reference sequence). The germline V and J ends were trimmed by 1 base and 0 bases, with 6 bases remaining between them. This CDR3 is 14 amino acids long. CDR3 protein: CASSLVTLNTEAFF. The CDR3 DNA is TGTGCCAGCAGCTTAGTTACTCTGAACACTGAAGCTTTCTTT.

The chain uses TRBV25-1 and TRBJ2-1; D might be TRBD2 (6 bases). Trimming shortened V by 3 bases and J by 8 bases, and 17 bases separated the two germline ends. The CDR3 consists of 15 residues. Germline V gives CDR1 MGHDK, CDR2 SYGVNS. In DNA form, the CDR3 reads TGTGCCAGCAGTGACCCACGGGGGAGTTGGGATGAGCAGTTCTTC. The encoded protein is CASSDPRGSWDEQFF.

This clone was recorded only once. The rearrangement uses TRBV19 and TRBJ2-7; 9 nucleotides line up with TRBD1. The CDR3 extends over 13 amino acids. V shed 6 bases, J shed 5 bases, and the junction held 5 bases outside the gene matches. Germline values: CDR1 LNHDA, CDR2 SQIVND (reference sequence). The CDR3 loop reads CASSNRGLNEQYF. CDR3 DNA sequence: TGTGCCAGTAGCAACAGGGGGCTAAACGAGCAGTACTTC.

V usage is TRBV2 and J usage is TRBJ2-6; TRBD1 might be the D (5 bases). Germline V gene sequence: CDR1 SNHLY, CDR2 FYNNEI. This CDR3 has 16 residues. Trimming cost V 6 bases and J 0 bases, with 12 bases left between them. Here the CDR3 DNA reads TGTGCCAGCAGGGGTACAGGTGCCTCTGGGGCCAACGTCCTGACTTTC. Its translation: CASRGTGASGANVLTF.

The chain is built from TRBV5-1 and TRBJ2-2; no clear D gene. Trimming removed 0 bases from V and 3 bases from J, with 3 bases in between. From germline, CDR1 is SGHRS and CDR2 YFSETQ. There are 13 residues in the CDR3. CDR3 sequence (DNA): TGCGCCAGCAGCTTGGGAGACACCGGGGAGCTGTTTTTT. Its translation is CASSLGDTGELFF.

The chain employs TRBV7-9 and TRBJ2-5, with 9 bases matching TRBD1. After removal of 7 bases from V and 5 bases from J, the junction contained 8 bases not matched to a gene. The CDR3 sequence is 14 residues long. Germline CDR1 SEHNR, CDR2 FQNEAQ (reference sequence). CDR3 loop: CASNIQGAGETQYF. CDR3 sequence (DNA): TGTGCCAGCAATATACAGGGGGCAGGGGAGACCCAGTACTTC.

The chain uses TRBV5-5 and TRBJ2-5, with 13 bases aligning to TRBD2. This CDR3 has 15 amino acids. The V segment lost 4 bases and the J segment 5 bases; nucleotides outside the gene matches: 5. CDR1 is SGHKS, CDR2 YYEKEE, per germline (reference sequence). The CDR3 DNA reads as TGTGCCAGCAGCAATGGACTAGCGGGAGTGGAGACCCAGTACTTC. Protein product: CASSNGLAGVETQYF. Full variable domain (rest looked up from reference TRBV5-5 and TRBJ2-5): DAGVTQSPTHLIKTRGQQVTLRCSPISGHKSVSWYQQVLGQGPQFIFQYYEKEERGRGNFPDRFSARQFPNYSSELNVNALLLGDSALYLCASSNGLAGVETQYFGPGTRLLVL.

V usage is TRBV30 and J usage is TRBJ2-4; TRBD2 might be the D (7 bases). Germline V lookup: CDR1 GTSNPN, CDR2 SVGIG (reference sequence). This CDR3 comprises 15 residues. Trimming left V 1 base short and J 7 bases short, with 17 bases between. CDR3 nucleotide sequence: TGTGCCTGGAGTGGATGGAAGGGGGGGCCTAACATTCAGTACTTC. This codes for CAWSGWKGGPNIQYF.

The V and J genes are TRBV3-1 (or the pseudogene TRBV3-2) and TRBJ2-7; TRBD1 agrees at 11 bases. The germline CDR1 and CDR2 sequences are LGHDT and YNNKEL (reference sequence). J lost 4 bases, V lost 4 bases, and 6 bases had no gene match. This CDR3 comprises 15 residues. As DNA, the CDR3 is TGTGCCAGCAGCCTGGGACAGGGGGTTTCTTACGAGCAGTACTTC. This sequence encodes CASSLGQGVSYEQYF.

For the CDR3, the DNA is TGTGCCAGCAGTGAAGTAAGGACAGTAAGCCGACTGAGCTCCTATAATTCACCCCTCCACTTT. Translating gives CASSEVRTVSRLSSYNSPLHF. The chain couples TRBV6-1 to TRBJ1-6; the D gene is possibly TRBD1 (6 bases). This CDR3 is built from 21 residues. V was cut by 1 base and J by 0 bases, with 22 bases left in between. CDR1 and CDR2 (germline): MNHNS, SASEGT.

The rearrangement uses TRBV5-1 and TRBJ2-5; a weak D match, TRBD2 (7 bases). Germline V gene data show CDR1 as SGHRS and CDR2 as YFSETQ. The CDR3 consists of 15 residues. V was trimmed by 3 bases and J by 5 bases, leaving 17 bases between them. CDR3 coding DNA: TGCGCCAGCAGCTCTGGCGGAGGGAGGGGGGAGACCCAGTACTTC. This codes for CASSSGGGRGETQYF.

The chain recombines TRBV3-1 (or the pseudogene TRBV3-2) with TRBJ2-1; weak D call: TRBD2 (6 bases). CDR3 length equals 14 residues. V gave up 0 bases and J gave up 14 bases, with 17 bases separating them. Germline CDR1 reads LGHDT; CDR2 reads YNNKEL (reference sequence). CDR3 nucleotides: TGTGCCAGCAGCCAAGATCTTTCGGGAAGGGAGGAGTTCTTC. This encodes CASSQDLSGREEFF.

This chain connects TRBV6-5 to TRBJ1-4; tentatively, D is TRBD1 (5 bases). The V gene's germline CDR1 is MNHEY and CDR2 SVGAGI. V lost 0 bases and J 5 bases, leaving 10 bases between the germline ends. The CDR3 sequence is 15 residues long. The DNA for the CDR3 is TGTGCCAGCAGTTACTCGTCTGGGGGGAATGAAAAACTGTTTTTT. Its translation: CASSYSSGGNEKLFF.

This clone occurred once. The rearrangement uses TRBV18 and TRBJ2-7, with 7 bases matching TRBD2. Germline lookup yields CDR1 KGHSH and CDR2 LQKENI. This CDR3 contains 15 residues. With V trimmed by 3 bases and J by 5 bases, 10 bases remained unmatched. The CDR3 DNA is TGTGCCAGCTCACCGCCTAGCGGCTTACAAGACGAGCAGTACTTC. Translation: CASSPPSGLQDEQYF.

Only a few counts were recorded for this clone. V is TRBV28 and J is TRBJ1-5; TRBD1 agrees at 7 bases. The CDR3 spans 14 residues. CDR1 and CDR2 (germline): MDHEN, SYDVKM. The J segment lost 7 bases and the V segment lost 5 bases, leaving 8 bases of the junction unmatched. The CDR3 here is CASSPPQGWQPQHF. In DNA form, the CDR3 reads TGTGCCAGCAGTCCTCCACAGGGGTGGCAGCCCCAGCATTTT.

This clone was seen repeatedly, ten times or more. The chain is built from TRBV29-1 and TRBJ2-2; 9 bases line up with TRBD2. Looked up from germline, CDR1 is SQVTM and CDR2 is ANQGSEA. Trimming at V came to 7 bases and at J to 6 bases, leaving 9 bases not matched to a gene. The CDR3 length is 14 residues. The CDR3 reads CSGGLAGGAGELFF. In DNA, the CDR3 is TGCAGCGGAGGGCTCGCGGGAGGGGCCGGGGAGCTGTTTTTT.